One sample yielded the 17 T cell receptor beta chains listed below, sequenced in a study of shared clonotypes between healthy human individuals. The repertoire was sequenced with immunoSEQ multiplex PCR; TCRdb's copy has only in-frame clones and lacks some. The data contain over a million clones, nearly 99% of them singletons. The source material was naive CD4+ T cells sorted from blood. Subset of the sample: CD45RA+ positively selected. Receptor source: a man in his thirties or forties in good health.

The V and J genes are TRBV5-4 and TRBJ2-3; maybe TRBD2 (6 bases). The CDR3 contains 14 residues. The V end lost 5 bases, the J end lost 6 bases, and 16 bases lay between the germline ends. Germline-derived CDR1 and CDR2 are SGHNT and YYREEE (reference sequence). CDR3 sequence reads: CASRWGERKDTQYF. DNA of the CDR3: TGTGCCAGCAGGTGGGGGGAGCGGAAGGATACGCAGTATTTT.

The rearrangement joins TRBV5-1 to TRBJ2-7; tentative D call: TRBD2 (5 bases). Deletions cut 5 bases from V and 6 bases from J, with 24 bases between. The CDR3 covers 16 residues. Germline lookup yields CDR1 SGHRS and CDR2 YFSETQ. The CDR3 bases are TGCGCCAGCAGACTTGCCGACGGAGGTCGCCCCAGCGAGCAGTACTTC. Its protein product is CASRLADGGRPSEQYF.

A word on this clone: Other DNA sequences of this sample code for an identical CDR3. The chain employs TRBV6-5 and TRBJ1-3, with no clear D. V was clipped by 0 bases and J by 0 bases, with 6 bases between them. Germline V lookup: CDR1 MNHEY, CDR2 SVGAGI. CDR3 length equals 15 residues. CDR3 residues: CASSYSRVSGNTIYF. Here the CDR3 DNA reads TGTGCCAGCAGTTACTCGAGAGTCTCTGGAAACACCATATATTTT.

The rearrangement joins TRBV7-2 to TRBJ2-7, with a weak D call TRBD2 (6 bases). The CDR3 sequence is 13 residues long. Between the trimmed V and J ends, which lost 3 bases and 7 bases, there was a span of 13 bases. Germline loops: CDR1 SGHTA, CDR2 FQGNSA. CDR3 DNA sequence: TGTGCCAGCAGCTTCCCGGGGGTGCGGGAGCAGTACTTC. Translated, it gives CASSFPGVREQYF.

The V call is TRBV21-1, the J call TRBJ2-7; the table assigns TRBD2, which was not confirmed against the DNA. TRBV21-1 represents a pseudogene. This CDR3 is 17 amino acids long. The CDR3 loop is CASSKYFWTSVGHEQYF. The CDR3 nucleotides read TGTGCCAGCAGCAAATACTTTTGGACTAGCGTGGGCCACGAGCAGTACTTC.

The chain uses TRBV19 and TRBJ1-2; 12 nucleotides line up with TRBD1. The CDR3 is made up of 18 amino acids. CDR1 is LNHDA, CDR2 SQIVND, per germline (reference sequence). The trim removed 5 bases at V and 3 bases at J, leaving 13 bases unmatched. The CDR3 sequence: CASSVPPGQGAGYYGYTF. The CDR3 DNA reads as TGTGCCAGTAGTGTCCCCCCGGGACAGGGGGCTGGCTACTATGGCTACACCTTC. Based on the CDR3 plus reference TRBV19 and TRBJ1-2, the full variable domain is DGGITQSPKYLFRKEGQNVTLSCEQNLNHDAMYWYRQDPGQGLRLIYYSQIVNDFQKGDIAEGYSVSREKKESFPLTVTSAQKNPTAFYLCASSVPPGQGAGYYGYTFGSGTRLTVV.

The V call is TRBV7-9, the J call TRBJ1-1; D uncertain. V lost 2 bases and J 2 bases, leaving 9 bases between the germline ends. The germline V gene encodes CDR1 SEHNR and CDR2 FQNEAQ (reference sequence). The CDR3 contains 14 residues. CDR3 nucleotide sequence: TGTGCCAGCAGCTTAACCGGCCAAAACACTGAAGCTTTCTTT. As protein: CASSLTGQNTEAFF.

Worth noting for this clone: Additional DNA sequences in this sample encode the identical CDR3. The chain uses TRBV28 and TRBJ2-2; perhaps TRBD2 as D (5 bases). With 2 bases removed from V and 2 bases from J, the gap between germline ends came to 6 bases. The CDR3 sequence is 14 residues long. Germline CDR1 reads MDHEN; CDR2 reads SYDVKM. CDR3: CASSLGGNTGELFF. The CDR3 coding sequence is TGTGCCAGCAGTTTAGGAGGAAACACCGGGGAGCTGTTTTTT.

J is TRBJ1-3 and V is TRBV18, with D possibly TRBD1 on 5 matching bases. The CDR3 runs to 16 residues. Germline values: CDR1 KGHSH, CDR2 LQKENI. V lost 1 base to trimming and J lost 4 bases, with 14 bases between them. The CDR3: CASSPHAQGAGNTIYF. CDR3 sequence (DNA): TGTGCCAGCTCACCACACGCCCAGGGTGCCGGAAACACCATATATTTT.

This chain links TRBV5-1 with TRBJ2-3; tentatively, D is TRBD2 (6 bases). The germline V gene has CDR1 SGHRS and CDR2 YFSETQ. The length of the CDR3 is 15 residues. Trimming cost V 4 bases and J 6 bases, with 18 bases left between them. CDR3 in amino acids: CASSPRLGPGDTQYF. CDR3 nucleotide sequence: TGCGCCAGCAGCCCGAGACTAGGCCCGGGTGATACGCAGTATTTT. Together with reference TRBV5-1 and TRBJ2-3, the CDR3 gives the full variable domain: KAGVTQTPRYLIKTRGQQVTLSCSPISGHRSVSWYQQTPGQGLQFLFEYFSETQRNKGNFPGRFSGRQFSNSRSEMNVSTLELGDSALYLCASSPRLGPGDTQYFGPGTRLTVL.

This clone was detected only once. The chain links TRBV5-1 to TRBJ2-3; tentatively, D is TRBD2 (6 bases). This CDR3 has 15 amino acids. The germline V and J ends were trimmed by 7 bases and 2 bases, with 17 bases remaining between them. Looked up from germline, CDR1 is SGHRS and CDR2 is YFSETQ. The CDR3 DNA reads TGCGCCAGCGTCAACCGGGACTTCCACACAGATACGCAGTATTTT. Translating it yields CASVNRDFHTDTQYF.

The chain recombines TRBV7-8 with TRBJ1-5; no clear D gene. V was clipped by 1 base and J by 10 bases, with 14 bases between them. Germline assignment: CDR1 SGHVS and CDR2 FQNEAQ. The CDR3 covers 14 residues. CDR3 amino acids: CASSLVDGFGPQHF. The CDR3 DNA reads as TGTGCCAGCAGCTTAGTTGACGGTTTTGGCCCCCAGCATTTT. The full variable domain, its missing parts supplied by reference TRBV7-8 and TRBJ1-5, is GAGVSQSPRYKVAKRGQDVALRCDPISGHVSLFWYQQALGQGPEFLTYFQNEAQLDKSGLPSDRFFAERPEGSVSTLKIQRTQQEDSAVYLCASSLVDGFGPQHFGDGTRLSIL.

V is TRBV18 and J is TRBJ2-2; D ambiguous. The V gene's germline CDR1 is KGHSH and CDR2 LQKENI. Trimming removed 3 bases at V and 3 bases at J, with 14 bases between. The CDR3 contains 16 residues. The chain's CDR3 is CASSPPVARDTGELFF. For the CDR3, the DNA is TGTGCCAGCTCACCGCCGGTTGCGAGAGACACCGGGGAGCTGTTTTTT. Looking up the rest from reference TRBV18 and TRBJ2-2 gives the full variable domain: NAGVMQNPRHLVRRRGQEARLRCSPMKGHSHVYWYRQLPEEGLKFMVYLQKENIIDESGMPKERFSAEFPKEGPSILRIQQVVRGDSAAYFCASSPPVARDTGELFFGEGSRLTVL.

V usage is TRBV7-2 and J usage is TRBJ1-4; tentative D call: TRBD1 (6 bases). Germline V lookup: CDR1 SGHTA, CDR2 FQGNSA. Trimming left V 4 bases short and J 10 bases short, with 22 bases between. CDR3 length: 16 amino acids. CDR3 DNA: TGTGCCAGCAGCTCCTCGGGGGGCATGAGGAGGGGAAAACTGTTTTTT. Amino acids: CASSSSGGMRRGKLFF. The entire variable domain, with the rest obtained from reference TRBV7-2 and TRBJ1-4, is as follows: GAGVSQSPSNKVTEKGKDVELRCDPISGHTALYWYRQSLGQGLEFLIYFQGNSAPDKSGLPSDRFSAERTGGSVSTLTIQRTQQEDSAVYLCASSSSGGMRRGKLFFGSGTQLSVL.

The rearrangement uses TRBV2 and TRBJ2-6; 7 bases line up with TRBD1. Per the germline V gene, CDR1 is SNHLY and CDR2 is FYNNEI. The CDR3 consists of 20 residues. The J segment lost 0 bases and the V segment lost 7 bases, leaving 18 bases of the junction unmatched. The CDR3 spells CASNFPVRDSMFSGANVLTF. In DNA, the CDR3 is TGTGCCAGCAACTTCCCGGTTAGGGACAGTATGTTCTCTGGGGCCAACGTCCTGACTTTC.

This chain connects TRBV5-6 to TRBJ2-3, with 8 bases identical to TRBD2. The CDR3 loop spans 19 amino acids. CDR1 is SGHDT and CDR2 is YYEEEE in the germline V gene. Trimming removed 1 base from V and 1 base from J; junction bases left unmatched: 14. CDR3 bases: TGTGCCAGCAGCTTGTTTTCGGCGGGAGGTCCCCGGGGCACAGATACGCAGTATTTT. It specifies CASSLFSAGGPRGTDTQYF. Full variable domain (outside the CDR3, taken from reference TRBV5-6 and TRBJ2-3): DAGVTQSPTHLIKTRGQQVTLRCSPKSGHDTVSWYQQALGQGPQFIFQYYEEEERQRGNFPDRFSGHQFPNYSSELNVNALLLGDSALYLCASSLFSAGGPRGTDTQYFGPGTRLTVL.

The chain carries TRBV28 and TRBJ1-5; perhaps TRBD1 as D (5 bases). CDR1 and CDR2 from the germline V gene are MDHEN and SYDVKM. The CDR3 has 13 residues. Trimming took off 6 bases at V and 7 bases at J, with 13 bases between the two ends. The CDR3 reads CASRDIREQPQHF. DNA for the CDR3: TGTGCCAGCAGGGACATAAGGGAGCAGCCCCAGCATTTT.